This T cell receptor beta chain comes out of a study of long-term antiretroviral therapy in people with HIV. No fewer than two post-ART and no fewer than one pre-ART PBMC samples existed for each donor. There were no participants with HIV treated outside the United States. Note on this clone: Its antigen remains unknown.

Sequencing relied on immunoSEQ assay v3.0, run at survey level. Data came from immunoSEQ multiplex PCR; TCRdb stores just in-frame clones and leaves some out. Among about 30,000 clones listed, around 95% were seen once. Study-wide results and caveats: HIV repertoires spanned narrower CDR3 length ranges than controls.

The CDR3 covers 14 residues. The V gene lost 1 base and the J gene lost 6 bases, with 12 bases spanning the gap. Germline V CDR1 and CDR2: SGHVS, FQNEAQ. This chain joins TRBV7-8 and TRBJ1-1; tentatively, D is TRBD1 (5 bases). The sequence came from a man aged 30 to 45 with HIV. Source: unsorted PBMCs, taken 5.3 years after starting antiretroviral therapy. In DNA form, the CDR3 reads TGTGCCAGCAGCTTAGATCGAGGGGAGCCTGAAGCTTTCTTT. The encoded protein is CASSLDRGEPEAFF. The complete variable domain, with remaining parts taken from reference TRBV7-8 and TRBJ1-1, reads GAGVSQSPRYKVAKRGQDVALRCDPISGHVSLFWYQQALGQGPEFLTYFQNEAQLDKSGLPSDRFFAERPEGSVSTLKIQRTQQEDSAVYLCASSLDRGEPEAFFGQGTRLTVV.